Sequencing of this TCR beta chain was carried out in a study of early stage breast cancer tumors. This table comes from immunoSEQ multiplex PCR, and its TCRdb copy is limited to in-frame clones, with some not included. The data contain 10,000 or so clones, 71% of them singletons. CDR3 length: 14 amino acids. CDR1 and CDR2 (germline): SEHNR, FQNEAQ (reference sequence). V gave up 5 bases and J gave up 5 bases; unmatched junction bases: 5. This receptor was identified in a person aged 60 to 70 with breast cancer. V gene TRBV7-9 combines with J gene TRBJ2-7, with TRBD1 identical over 11 bases. Sequences were obtained from normal breast tissue next to the tumor. The CDR3 nucleotides are TGTGCCAGCAGCCCGGACAGGGGGCTTGACGAGCAGTACTTC. Protein product: CASSPDRGLDEQYF.